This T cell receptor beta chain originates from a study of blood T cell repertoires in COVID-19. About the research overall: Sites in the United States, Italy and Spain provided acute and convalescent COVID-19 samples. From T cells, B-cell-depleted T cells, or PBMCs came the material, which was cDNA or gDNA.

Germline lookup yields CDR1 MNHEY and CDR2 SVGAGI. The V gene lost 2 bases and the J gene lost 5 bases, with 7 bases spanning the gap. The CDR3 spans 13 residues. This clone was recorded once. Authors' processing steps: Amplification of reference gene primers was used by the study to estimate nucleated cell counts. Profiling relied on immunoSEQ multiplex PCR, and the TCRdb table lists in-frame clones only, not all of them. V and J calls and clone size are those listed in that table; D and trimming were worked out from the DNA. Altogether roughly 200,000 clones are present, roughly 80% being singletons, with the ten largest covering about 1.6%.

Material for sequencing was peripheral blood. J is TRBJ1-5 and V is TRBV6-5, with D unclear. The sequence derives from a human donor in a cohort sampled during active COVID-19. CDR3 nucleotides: TGTGCCAGCAGTTACGCCCGGGATCAGCCCCAGCATTTT. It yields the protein CASSYARDQPQHF.